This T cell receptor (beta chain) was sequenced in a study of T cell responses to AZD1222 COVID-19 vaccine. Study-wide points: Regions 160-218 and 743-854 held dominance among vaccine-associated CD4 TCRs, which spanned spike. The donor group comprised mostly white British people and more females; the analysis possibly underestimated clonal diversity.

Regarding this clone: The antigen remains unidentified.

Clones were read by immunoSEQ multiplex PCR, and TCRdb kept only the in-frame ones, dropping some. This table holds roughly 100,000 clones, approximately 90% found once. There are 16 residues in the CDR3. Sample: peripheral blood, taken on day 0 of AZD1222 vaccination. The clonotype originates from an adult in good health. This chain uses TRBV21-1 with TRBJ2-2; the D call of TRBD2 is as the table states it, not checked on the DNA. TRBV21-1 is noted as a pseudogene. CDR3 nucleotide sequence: TGTGCCAGCAGCCAGACTAGCGGGAGACACACCGGGGAGCTGTTTTTT. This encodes CASSQTSGRHTGELFF.